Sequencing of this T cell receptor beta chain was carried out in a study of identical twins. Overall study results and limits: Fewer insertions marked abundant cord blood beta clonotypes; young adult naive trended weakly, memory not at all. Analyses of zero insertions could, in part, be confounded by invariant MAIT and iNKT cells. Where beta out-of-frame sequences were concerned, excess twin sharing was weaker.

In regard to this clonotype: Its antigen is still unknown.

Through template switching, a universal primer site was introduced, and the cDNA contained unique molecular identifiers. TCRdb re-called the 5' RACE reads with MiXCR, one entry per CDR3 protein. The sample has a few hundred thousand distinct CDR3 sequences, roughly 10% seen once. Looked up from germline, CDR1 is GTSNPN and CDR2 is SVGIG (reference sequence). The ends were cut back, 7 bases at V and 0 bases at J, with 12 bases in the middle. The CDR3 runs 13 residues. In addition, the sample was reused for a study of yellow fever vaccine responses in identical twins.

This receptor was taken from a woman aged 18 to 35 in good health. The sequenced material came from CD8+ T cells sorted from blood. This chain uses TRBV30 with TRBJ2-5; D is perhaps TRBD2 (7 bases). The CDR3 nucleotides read TGTGCCTTGGGGGGGGCGTACCAAGAGACCCAGTACTTC. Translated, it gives CALGGAYQETQYF.